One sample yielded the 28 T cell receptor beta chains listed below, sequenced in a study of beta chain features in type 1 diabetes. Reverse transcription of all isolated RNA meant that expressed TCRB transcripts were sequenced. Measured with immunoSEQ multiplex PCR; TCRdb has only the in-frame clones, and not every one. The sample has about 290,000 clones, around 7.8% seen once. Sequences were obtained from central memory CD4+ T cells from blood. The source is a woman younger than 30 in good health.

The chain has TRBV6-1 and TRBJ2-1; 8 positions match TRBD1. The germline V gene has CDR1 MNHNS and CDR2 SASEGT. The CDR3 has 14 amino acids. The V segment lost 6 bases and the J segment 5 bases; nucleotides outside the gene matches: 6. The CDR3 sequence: CASSRDRINNEQFF. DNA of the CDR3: TGTGCCAGCAGCCGGGACAGGATTAACAATGAGCAGTTCTTC.

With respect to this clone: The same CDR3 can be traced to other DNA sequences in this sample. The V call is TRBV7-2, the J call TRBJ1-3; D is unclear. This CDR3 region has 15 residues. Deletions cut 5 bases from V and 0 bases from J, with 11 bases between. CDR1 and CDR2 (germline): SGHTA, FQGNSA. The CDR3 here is CASSLGPSSGNTIYF. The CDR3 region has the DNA TGTGCCAGCAGCCTAGGACCGTCCTCTGGAAACACCATATATTTT. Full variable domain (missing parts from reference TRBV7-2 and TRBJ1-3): GAGVSQSPSNKVTEKGKDVELRCDPISGHTALYWYRQSLGQGLEFLIYFQGNSAPDKSGLPSDRFSAERTGGSVSTLTIQRTQQEDSAVYLCASSLGPSSGNTIYFGEGSWLTVV.

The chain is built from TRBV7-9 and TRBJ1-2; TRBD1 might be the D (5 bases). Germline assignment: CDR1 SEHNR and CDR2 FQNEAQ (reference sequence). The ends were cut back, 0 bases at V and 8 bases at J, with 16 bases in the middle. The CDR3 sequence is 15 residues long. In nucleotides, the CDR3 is TGTGCCAGCAGCTTAGCGGGGTCCTCGGGACGAGGCTACACCTTC. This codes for CASSLAGSSGRGYTF. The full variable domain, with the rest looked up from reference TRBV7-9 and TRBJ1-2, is DTGVSQNPRHKITKRGQNVTFRCDPISEHNRLYWYRQTLGQGPEFLTYFQNEAQLEKSRLLSDRFSAERPKGSFSTLEIQRTEQGDSAMYLCASSLAGSSGRGYTFGSGTRLTVV.

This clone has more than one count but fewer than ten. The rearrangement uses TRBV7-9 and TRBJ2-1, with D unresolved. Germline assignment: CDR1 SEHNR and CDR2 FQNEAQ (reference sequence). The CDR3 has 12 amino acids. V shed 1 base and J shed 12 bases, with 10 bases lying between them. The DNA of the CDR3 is TGTGCCAGCAGCTTAGGGAGAAGGCGGCAGTTCTTC. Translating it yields CASSLGRRRQFF.

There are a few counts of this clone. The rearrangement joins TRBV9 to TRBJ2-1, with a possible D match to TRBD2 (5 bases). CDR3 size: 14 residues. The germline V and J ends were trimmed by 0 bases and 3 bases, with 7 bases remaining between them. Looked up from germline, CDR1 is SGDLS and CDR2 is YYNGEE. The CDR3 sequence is CASSVASNYNEQFF. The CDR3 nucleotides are TGTGCCAGCAGCGTAGCTAGCAACTACAATGAGCAGTTCTTC. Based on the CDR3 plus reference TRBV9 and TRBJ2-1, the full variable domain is DSGVTQTPKHLITATGQRVTLRCSPRSGDLSVYWYQQSLDQGLQFLIQYYNGEERAKGNILERFSAQQFPDLHSELNLSSLELGDSALYFCASSVASNYNEQFFGPGTRLTVL.

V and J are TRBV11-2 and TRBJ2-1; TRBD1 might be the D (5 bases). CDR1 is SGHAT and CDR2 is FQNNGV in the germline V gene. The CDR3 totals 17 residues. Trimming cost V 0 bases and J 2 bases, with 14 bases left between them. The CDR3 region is CASSLDRGVSTYNEQFF. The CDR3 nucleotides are TGTGCCAGCAGCTTAGATAGGGGCGTCTCGACCTACAATGAGCAGTTCTTC.

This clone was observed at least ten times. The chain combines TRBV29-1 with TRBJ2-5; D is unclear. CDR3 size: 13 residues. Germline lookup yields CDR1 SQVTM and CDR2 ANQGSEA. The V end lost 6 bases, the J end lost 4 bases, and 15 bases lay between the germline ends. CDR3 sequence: CSVSPGGGETQYF. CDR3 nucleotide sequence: TGCAGCGTCTCCCCGGGCGGCGGAGAGACCCAGTACTTC.

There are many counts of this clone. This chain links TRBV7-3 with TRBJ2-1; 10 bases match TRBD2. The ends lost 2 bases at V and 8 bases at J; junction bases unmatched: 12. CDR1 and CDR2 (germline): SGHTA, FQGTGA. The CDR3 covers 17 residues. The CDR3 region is CASSLWASGSLHDEQFF. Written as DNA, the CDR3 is TGTGCCAGCAGCTTATGGGCTAGCGGGAGCCTCCACGATGAGCAGTTCTTC. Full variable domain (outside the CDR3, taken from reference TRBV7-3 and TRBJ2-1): GAGVSQTPSNKVTEKGKYVELRCDPISGHTALYWYRQSLGQGPEFLIYFQGTGAADDSGLPNDRFFAVRPEGSVSTLKIQRTERGDSAVYLCASSLWASGSLHDEQFFGPGTRLTVL.

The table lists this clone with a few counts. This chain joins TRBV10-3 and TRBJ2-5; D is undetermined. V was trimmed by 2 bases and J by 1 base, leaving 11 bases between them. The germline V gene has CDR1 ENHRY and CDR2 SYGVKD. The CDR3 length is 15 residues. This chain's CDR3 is CAISEAIVGQETQYF. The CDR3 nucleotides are TGTGCCATCAGTGAGGCCATCGTGGGCCAAGAGACCCAGTACTTC.

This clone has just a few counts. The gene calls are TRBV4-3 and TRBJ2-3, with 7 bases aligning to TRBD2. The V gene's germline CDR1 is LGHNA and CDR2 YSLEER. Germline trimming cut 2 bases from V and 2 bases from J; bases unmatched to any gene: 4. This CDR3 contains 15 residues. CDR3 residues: CASSQQAGYTDTQYF. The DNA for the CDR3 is TGCGCCAGCAGCCAACAAGCGGGGTACACAGATACGCAGTATTTT.

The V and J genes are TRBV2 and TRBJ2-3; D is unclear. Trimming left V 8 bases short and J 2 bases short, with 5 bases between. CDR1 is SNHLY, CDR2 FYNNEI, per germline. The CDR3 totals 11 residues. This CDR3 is CASEYTDTQYF. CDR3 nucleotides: TGTGCCAGCGAGTACACAGATACGCAGTATTTT.

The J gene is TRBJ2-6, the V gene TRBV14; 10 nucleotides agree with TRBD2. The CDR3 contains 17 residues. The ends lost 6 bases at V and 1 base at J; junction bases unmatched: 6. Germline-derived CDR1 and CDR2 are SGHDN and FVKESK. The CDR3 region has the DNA TGTGCCAGCAGAATAGCGGGGGGAGAGTCTGGGGCCAACGTCCTGACTTTC. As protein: CASRIAGGESGANVLTF.

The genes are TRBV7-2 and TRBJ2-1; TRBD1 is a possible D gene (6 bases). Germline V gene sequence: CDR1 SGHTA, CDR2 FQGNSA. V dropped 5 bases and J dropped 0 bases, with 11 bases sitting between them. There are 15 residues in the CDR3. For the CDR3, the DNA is TGTGCCAGCAGCGGACAGTCCTACTCCTACAATGAGCAGTTCTTC. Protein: CASSGQSYSYNEQFF. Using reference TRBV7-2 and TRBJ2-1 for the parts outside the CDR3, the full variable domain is GAGVSQSPSNKVTEKGKDVELRCDPISGHTALYWYRQSLGQGLEFLIYFQGNSAPDKSGLPSDRFSAERTGGSVSTLTIQRTQQEDSAVYLCASSGQSYSYNEQFFGPGTRLTVL.

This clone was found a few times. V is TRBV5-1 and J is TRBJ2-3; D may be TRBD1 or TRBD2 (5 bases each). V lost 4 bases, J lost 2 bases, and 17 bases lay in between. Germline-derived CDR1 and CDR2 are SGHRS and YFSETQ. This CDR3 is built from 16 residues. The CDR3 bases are TGCGCCAGCAGCCCAGACCGGGACGCGATCACAGATACGCAGTATTTT. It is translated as CASSPDRDAITDTQYF.

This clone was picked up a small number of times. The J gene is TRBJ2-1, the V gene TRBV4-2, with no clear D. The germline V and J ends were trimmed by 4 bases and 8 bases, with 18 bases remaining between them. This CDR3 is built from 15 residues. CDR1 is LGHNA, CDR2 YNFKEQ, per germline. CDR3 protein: CASSRSWSVWDEQFF. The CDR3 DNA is TGTGCCAGCAGCCGGTCGTGGTCGGTGTGGGATGAGCAGTTCTTC.

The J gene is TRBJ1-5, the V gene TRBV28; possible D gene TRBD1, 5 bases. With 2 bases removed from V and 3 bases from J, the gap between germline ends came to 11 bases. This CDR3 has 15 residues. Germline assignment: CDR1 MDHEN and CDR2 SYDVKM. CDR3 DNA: TGTGCCAGCAGTTTAAGGTCAGGACACAATCAGCCCCAGCATTTT. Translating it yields CASSLRSGHNQPQHF.

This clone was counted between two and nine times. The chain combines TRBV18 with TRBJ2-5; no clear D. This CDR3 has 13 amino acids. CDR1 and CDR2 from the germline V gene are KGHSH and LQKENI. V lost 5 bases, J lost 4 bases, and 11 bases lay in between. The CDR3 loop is CASSGIVSETQYF. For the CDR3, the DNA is TGTGCCAGCTCAGGAATTGTCTCAGAGACCCAGTACTTC.

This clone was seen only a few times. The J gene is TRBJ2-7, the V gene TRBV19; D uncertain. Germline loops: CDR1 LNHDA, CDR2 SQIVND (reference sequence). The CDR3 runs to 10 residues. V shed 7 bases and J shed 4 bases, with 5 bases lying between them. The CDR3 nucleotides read TGTGCCAGTATAGTATACGAGCAGTACGTC. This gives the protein CASIVYEQYV.

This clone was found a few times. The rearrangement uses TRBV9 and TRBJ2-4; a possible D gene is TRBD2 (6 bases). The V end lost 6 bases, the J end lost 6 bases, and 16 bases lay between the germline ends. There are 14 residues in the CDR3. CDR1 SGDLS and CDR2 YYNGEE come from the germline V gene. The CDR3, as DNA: TGTGCCAGCACCCTAGGGTTGGGACTAAACATTCAGTACTTC. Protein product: CASTLGLGLNIQYF. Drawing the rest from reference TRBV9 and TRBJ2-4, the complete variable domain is DSGVTQTPKHLITATGQRVTLRCSPRSGDLSVYWYQQSLDQGLQFLIQYYNGEERAKGNILERFSAQQFPDLHSELNLSSLELGDSALYFCASTLGLGLNIQYFGAGTRLSVL.

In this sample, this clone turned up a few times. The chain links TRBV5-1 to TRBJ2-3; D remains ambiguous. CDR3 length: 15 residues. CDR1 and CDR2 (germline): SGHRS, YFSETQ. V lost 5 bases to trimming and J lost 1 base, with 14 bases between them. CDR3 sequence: CASSRTTGGTDTQYF. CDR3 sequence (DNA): TGCGCCAGCAGTAGGACGACCGGAGGCACAGATACGCAGTATTTT.

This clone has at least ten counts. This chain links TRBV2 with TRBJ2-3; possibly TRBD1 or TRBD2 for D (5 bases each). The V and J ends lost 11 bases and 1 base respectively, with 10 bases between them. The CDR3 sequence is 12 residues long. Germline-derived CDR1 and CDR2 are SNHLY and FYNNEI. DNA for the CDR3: TGTGCCGGGGGTGTTGGCACAGATACGCAGTATTTT. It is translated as CAGGVGTDTQYF.

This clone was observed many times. CDR3 bases: TGTGCCAGCAGCCAAGATCTGAGGAAACTGTTTTTT. Translated: CASSQDLRKLFF. The gene calls are TRBV4-2 and TRBJ1-4; D call uncertain. The CDR3 covers 12 residues. Germline CDR1 is LGHNA and CDR2 is YNFKEQ. Trimming removed 0 bases from V and 11 bases from J, with 7 bases in between.

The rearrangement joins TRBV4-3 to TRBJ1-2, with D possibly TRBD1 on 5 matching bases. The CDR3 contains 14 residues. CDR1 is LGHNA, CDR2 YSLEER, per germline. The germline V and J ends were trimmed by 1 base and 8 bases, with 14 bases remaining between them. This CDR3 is CASSQVPMRGGYTF. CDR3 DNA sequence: TGCGCCAGCAGCCAAGTTCCCATGAGGGGCGGCTACACCTTC.

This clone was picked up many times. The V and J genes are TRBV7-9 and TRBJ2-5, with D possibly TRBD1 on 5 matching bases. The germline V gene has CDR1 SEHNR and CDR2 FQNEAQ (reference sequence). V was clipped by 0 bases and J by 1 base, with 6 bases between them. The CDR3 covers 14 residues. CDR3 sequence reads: CASSLAGVQETQYF. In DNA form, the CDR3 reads TGTGCCAGCAGCTTAGCAGGGGTCCAAGAGACCCAGTACTTC.

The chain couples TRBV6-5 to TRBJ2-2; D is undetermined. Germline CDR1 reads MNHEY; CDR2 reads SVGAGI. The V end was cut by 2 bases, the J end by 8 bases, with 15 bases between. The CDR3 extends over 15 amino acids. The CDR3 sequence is CASSYEMTVAGELFF. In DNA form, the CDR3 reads TGTGCCAGCAGTTACGAGATGACGGTCGCGGGGGAGCTGTTTTTT.

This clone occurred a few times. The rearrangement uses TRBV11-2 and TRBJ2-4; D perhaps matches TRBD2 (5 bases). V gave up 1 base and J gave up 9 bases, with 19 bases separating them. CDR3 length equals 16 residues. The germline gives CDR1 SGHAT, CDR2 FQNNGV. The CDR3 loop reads CASSLVSAAIRGIQYF. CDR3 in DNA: TGTGCCAGCAGCTTAGTTTCTGCGGCCATCCGGGGCATTCAGTACTTC.

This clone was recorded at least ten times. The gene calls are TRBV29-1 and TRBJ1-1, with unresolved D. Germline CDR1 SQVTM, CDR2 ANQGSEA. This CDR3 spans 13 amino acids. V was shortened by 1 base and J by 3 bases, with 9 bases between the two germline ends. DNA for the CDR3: TGCAGCGTTGAAGGCACCCGGGACACTGAAGCTTTCTTT. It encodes CSVEGTRDTEAFF.

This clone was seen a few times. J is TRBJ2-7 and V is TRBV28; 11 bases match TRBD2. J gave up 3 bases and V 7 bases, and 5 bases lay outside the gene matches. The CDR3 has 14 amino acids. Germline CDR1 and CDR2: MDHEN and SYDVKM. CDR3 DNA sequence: TGTGCCAGCACCCGGACTAGCGGGTTCTACGAGCAGTACTTC. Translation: CASTRTSGFYEQYF.